The subject of this entry is one T cell receptor (beta chain). Assay used: immunoSEQ multiplex PCR; TCRdb lists only in-frame clones, some missing. This table holds 300,000 to 400,000 clones, 70% to 90% found once. This entry is derived from a study of blood T cell repertoires in COVID-19. Study-level information: Samples representing acute and convalescent COVID-19 were sourced from the United States, Italy and Spain.

Germline-derived CDR1 and CDR2 are DFQATT and SNEGSKA (reference sequence). CDR3 size: 10 residues. Specimen: PBMCs or T cells enriched from blood (not recorded which). This receptor was obtained from a woman in her 30s with acute COVID-19. The chain carries TRBV20-1 and TRBJ2-7; TRBD1 matches 7 bases. In DNA, the CDR3 is TGCCAAGGGGGCTACTACGAGCAGTACTTC. Amino acids: CQGGYYEQYF.